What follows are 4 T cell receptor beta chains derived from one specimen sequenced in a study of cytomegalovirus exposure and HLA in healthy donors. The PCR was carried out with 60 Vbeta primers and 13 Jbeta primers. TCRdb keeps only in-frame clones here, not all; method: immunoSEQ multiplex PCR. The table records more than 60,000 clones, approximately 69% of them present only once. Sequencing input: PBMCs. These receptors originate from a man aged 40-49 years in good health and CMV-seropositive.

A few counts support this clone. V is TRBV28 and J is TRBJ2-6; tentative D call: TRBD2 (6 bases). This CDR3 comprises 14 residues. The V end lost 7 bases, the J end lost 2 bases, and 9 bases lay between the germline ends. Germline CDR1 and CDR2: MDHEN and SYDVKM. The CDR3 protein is CASTGDAGANVLTF. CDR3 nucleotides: TGTGCCAGCACGGGGGATGCTGGGGCCAACGTCCTGACTTTC.

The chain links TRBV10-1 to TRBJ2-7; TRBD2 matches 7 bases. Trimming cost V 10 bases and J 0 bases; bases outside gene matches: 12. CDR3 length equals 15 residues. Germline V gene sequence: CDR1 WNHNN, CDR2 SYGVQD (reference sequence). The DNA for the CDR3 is TGCGCCAACCTAAGACTAGCTTCGGGCTCCTACGAGCAGTACTTC. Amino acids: CANLRLASGSYEQYF.

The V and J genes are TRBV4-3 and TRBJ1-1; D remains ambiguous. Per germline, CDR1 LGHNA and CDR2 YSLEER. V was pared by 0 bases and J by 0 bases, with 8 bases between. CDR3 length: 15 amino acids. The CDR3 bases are TGCGCCAGCAGCCAAGATTCAGGAATGAACACTGAAGCTTTCTTT. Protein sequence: CASSQDSGMNTEAFF.

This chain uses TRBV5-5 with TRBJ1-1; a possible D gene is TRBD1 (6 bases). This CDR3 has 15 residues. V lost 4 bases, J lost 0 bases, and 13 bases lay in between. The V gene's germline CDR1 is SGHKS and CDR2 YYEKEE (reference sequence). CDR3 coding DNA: TGTGCCAGCAGCCTCGGGACAACCATGAACACTGAAGCTTTCTTT. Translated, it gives CASSLGTTMNTEAFF.